The entry below describes one T cell receptor beta chain. Germline lookup yields CDR1 MGHDK and CDR2 SYGVNS. This CDR3 spans 13 amino acids. With 1 base removed from V and 7 bases from J, the gap between germline ends came to 11 bases. RNA transcripts yielded amplified TCR beta CDR3 regions. After a first-round RT-PCR with HTBI primers, a second-round multiplex PCR was run. One entry per CDR3 protein, called by TCRdb with MiXCR from the multiplex PCR reads. The table has roughly 700,000 distinct CDR3 sequences, around 40% seen once; the top ten hold 40% to 55%. The data were taken from a study of Graves' ophthalmopathy and Graves' hyperthyroidism.

The TCR comes from an adult man with Graves' ophthalmopathy. The sequenced sample consisted of peripheral blood. The rearrangement uses TRBV25-1 and TRBJ2-7; D gene uncertain. CDR3 residues: CASSEFGIREQYF. CDR3 nucleotides: TGTGCCAGCAGTGAATTCGGAATCCGGGAGCAGTACTTC.